This TCR beta chain was observed in a study of blood T cell repertoires in COVID-19. Study as a whole: Whether acute or convalescent, the COVID-19 samples came from the United States, Italy and Spain. Sample material is recorded as cDNA or gDNA derived from T cells, B-cell-depleted T cells, or PBMCs.

Per the authors' pipeline: Amplification of reference gene primers provided the estimated nucleated cell counts. Data came from immunoSEQ multiplex PCR; TCRdb stores just in-frame clones and leaves some out. That table supplies the V and J calls and clone size; D and trimming were determined from the DNA. The data contain some 110,000 clones, approximately 82% of them singletons. The CDR3 is 18 amino acids. Germline CDR1 reads MGHRA; CDR2 reads YSYEKL. V dropped 0 bases and J dropped 1; count of bases not matched to a gene: 8. This chain joins TRBV4-1 and TRBJ1-1, with 10 bases fitting TRBD1. What was sequenced was peripheral blood. This sequence originates from a man aged 65 to 79 with active or convalescent COVID-19. This chain's CDR3 is CASSQEGQGFMGNTEAFF. The CDR3, as DNA: TGCGCCAGCAGCCAAGAGGGACAGGGGTTTATGGGGAACACTGAAGCTTTCTTT.